The subject of this entry is one T cell receptor (beta chain). TCRdb independently ran MiXCR on the RACE reads; one entry per CDR3 protein. The sample records roughly 48,000 distinct CDR3 sequences, 11% being singletons. The source of the sample is a study of human T cells and chemical hapten exposure. Study details: Diphenylcyclopropenone, dosed weekly to the scalp, was given to patients throughout the approximately 25-week study.

Stated time point: patch test 1, 2 weeks after DPC sensitization. This sample's treatment: therapeutic diphenylcyclopropenone sensitization with weekly scalp DPC. Sequencing started from total RNA isolated from unfractionated whole blood. Alopecia patients, 18 to 70 years old and DPC-suitable, served as donors. Germline V lookup: CDR1 MNHEY, CDR2 SMNVEV (reference sequence). Trimming stripped 8 bases from V and 13 bases from J, with 12 bases between. This CDR3 region has 10 residues. This TCR was sampled from a woman in her thirties or forties with alopecia areata. Some clones in this sample may be carry-over from other donors' samples. The chain links TRBV27 to TRBJ2-1, with D uncertain. The sequenced sample was whole blood, obtained in connection with sensitization to the hapten diphenylcyclopropenone (DPC). CDR3 in DNA: TGTGCCAGCGGATTGGCAGACCAGTTCTTC. Amino acid sequence: CASGLADQFF.